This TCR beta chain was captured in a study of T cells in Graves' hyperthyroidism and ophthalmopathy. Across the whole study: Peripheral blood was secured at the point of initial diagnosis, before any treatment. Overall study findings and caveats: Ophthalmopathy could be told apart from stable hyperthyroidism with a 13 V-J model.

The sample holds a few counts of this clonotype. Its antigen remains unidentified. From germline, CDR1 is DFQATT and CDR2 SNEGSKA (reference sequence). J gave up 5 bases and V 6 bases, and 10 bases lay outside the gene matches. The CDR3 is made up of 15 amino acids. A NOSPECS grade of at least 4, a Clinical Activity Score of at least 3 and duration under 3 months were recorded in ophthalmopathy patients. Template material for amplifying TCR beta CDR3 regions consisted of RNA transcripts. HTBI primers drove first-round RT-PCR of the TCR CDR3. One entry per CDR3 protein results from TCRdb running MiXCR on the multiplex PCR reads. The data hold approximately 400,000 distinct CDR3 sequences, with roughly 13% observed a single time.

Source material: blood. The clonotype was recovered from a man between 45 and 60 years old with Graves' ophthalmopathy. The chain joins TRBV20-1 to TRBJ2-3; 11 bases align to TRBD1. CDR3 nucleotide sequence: TGCAGTGCAACTCCTTGGGACAGGGGGATAGATACGCAGTATTTT. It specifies CSATPWDRGIDTQYF.